A selection of T cell receptor beta chains follows, all from one sample in a study of identical twins. TCRdb re-derived calls from the 5' RACE reads in MiXCR, one entry per CDR3 protein. The sample lists hundreds of thousands of distinct CDR3 sequences, 8.5% to 9.5% occurring once. The sample was also reused in another study, on yellow fever vaccine responses in identical twins.

The sequencing input was PBMCs. The receptors here all came from a woman aged 18 to 35 in good health. CDR3s include the opening cysteine and the closing phenylalanine or tryptophan. The D gene is left open where the match is weak. Some rows have no size entry. The others give once, few or many, or a class for an expanded clone.

>TRBD1|.|TRBJ2-5|TRBV7-8
TGTGCCAGCAGCGGGGGGACAGGGAGAGAGACCCAGTACTTC
CASSGGTGRETQYF
>.|few|TRBJ2-7|TRBV9
TGTGCCAGCAGCGTAGAGACAGGACCATCCTACGAGCAGTACTTC
CASSVETGPSYEQYF
>TRBD1|few|TRBJ1-5|TRBV28
TGTGCCAGCAGTAATAAGGACAGGGGGGGACGTTTCAGTCAGCCCCAGCATTTT
CASSNKDRGGRFSQPQHF
>.|.|TRBJ2-5|TRBV15
TGTGCCACCAGCAGAGTCCCAGGGTTGGGGGAGACCCAGTACTTC
CATSRVPGLGETQYF
>.|few|TRBJ2-7|TRBV5-1
TGCGCCAGCAGCTTGGAGGTCTTCTACGAGCAGTACTTC
CASSLEVFYEQYF
>TRBD2|.|TRBJ2-7|TRBV9
TGTGCCAGCAGCGTCCTAGCGGGAGCTTCCTACGAGCAGTACTTC
CASSVLAGASYEQYF
>.|many|TRBJ2-4|TRBV29-1
TGCAGCGTTTCGACAGCTGGAAACATTCAGTACTTC
CSVSTAGNIQYF
>.|many|TRBJ2-7|TRBV25-1
TGTGCCAGCAGTGACGTGTCGGGGTCCTACGAGCAGTACTTC
CASSDVSGSYEQYF
>TRBD1|.|TRBJ2-1|TRBV20-1
TGCAGTGCTAGAGATTTCAGGGGGAGCGATGAGCAGTTCTTC
CSARDFRGSDEQFF
>TRBD2|.|TRBJ2-1|TRBV27
TGTGCCAGCGTGGGGACTAGCGGGGGGTGGGAGCAGTTCTTC
CASVGTSGGWEQFF
>.|few|TRBJ2-7|TRBV7-9
TGTGCCAGCAGCTTAACGTCAAGGTCTGAGCAGTACTTC
CASSLTSRSEQYF
>.|many|TRBJ1-1|TRBV6-5
TGTGCCAGCAGTTATACCCAAGTTAACACTGAAGCTTTCTTT
CASSYTQVNTEAFF
>TRBD1|many|TRBJ1-1|TRBV20-1
TGCAGTGCTAGAGGGACAGGGGACACTGAAGCTTTCTTT
CSARGTGDTEAFF
>TRBD1|few|TRBJ2-7|TRBV24-1
TGTGCCACCAGTGACACCGGGACAGGGGGCTACTACGAGCAGTACTTC
CATSDTGTGGYYEQYF
>.|few|TRBJ2-3|TRBV4-1
TGCGCCAGCAGCCAAAATCTTGCAGATACGCAGTATTTT
CASSQNLADTQYF
>.|.|TRBJ2-5|TRBV12-1
TGTGCCAGCAGCTTTGGTGGCCGGGACAGGGAGGGAGAGACCCAGTACTTC
CASSFGGRDREGETQYF
>.|few|TRBJ2-7|TRBV5-5
TGTGCCAGCAGCTTGATAGTGGCTTACAGTACCTACGAGCAGTACTTC
CASSLIVAYSTYEQYF
>TRBD1|many|TRBJ2-1|TRBV7-9
TGTGCCAGCAGCGGGACAGGGAGCTCCTACAATGAGCAGTTCTTC
CASSGTGSSYNEQFF
>.|few|TRBJ2-1|TRBV4-3
TGCGCCAGCAGCCAAGTAGCCAACCGACGCCAAAATGAGCAGTTCTTC
CASSQVANRRQNEQFF
>.|many|TRBJ2-5|TRBV5-1
TGCGCCAGCAGCTTTATGGCAGCGCTACAAGAGACCCAGTACTTC
CASSFMAALQETQYF
>.|few|TRBJ2-5|TRBV7-8
TGTGCCAGCAGCTTAGACCCCCCCGGGACGCCTATAGAGACCCAGTACTTC
CASSLDPPGTPIETQYF
>TRBD1|few|TRBJ2-1|TRBV30
TGTGCCTGGAGTGTGGGGGACAGGGCCAATGAGCAGTTCTTC
CAWSVGDRANEQFF
>TRBD2|many|TRBJ2-7|TRBV4-3
TGCGCCAGCAGCCAAGATTGGACTAGGCCCTACGAGCAGTACTTC
CASSQDWTRPYEQYF
>.|many|TRBJ1-2|TRBV28
TGTGCCAGCAGTTCGCCAGGTTCTAACTATGGCTACACCTTC
CASSSPGSNYGYTF
>.|.|TRBJ1-5|TRBV19
TGTGCCAGTAGTATAGCATCAGCGGGGGTTAGACAGCCCCAGCATTTT
CASSIASAGVRQPQHF
>.|.|TRBJ2-3|TRBV5-1
TGCGCCAGCAGCTTGAAGGGGACTTACACAGATACGCAGTATTTT
CASSLKGTYTDTQYF
>.|.|TRBJ2-5|TRBV2
TGTGCCAGCATTTCCGGGACCCACCAAGAGACCCAGTACTTC
CASISGTHQETQYF
>TRBD1|.|TRBJ1-1|TRBV20-1
TGCAGTGCTAGAGATAACAGGGGGCACACTGAAGCTTTCTTT
CSARDNRGHTEAFF
>TRBD1|few|TRBJ2-3|TRBV5-1
TGCGCCAGCAGCTTTGCCCTCAGGGGGCCCACAGATACGCAGTATTTT
CASSFALRGPTDTQYF
>.|many|TRBJ2-7|TRBV28
TGTGCCAGCAGTTTATACTCCTACGAGCAGTACTTC
CASSLYSYEQYF
>.|many|TRBJ2-6|TRBV27
TGTGCCAGCAGTTTCTACTCTGGGGCCAACGTCCTGACTTTC
CASSFYSGANVLTF
>.|.|TRBJ2-1|TRBV29-1
TGCAGCGTGCCGTTCCGTGCGGACCCTAGGGAGCAGTTCTTC
CSVPFRADPREQFF
>TRBD1|many|TRBJ2-7|TRBV7-2
TGTGCCAGCAGCTTCACCGGGACAGGGGGCTACGAGCAGTACTTC
CASSFTGTGGYEQYF
>.|many|TRBJ1-4|TRBV15
TGTGCCACCAGCAGAGAGATTTCAGGAGGGGCAACTAATGAAAAACTGTTTTTT
CATSREISGGATNEKLFF
>.|.|TRBJ2-5|TRBV6-2/TRBV6-3
TGTGCCAGCAGGGGGATACAGTTCCAAGAGACCCAGTACTTC
CASRGIQFQETQYF
>.|.|TRBJ2-5|TRBV2
TGTGCCAGCACGATTGAGACCCAGTACTTC
CASTIETQYF
>TRBD1|.|TRBJ2-3|TRBV5-5
TGTGCCAGCAGCTCGACAGGGAAACTCACAGATACGCAGTATTTT
CASSSTGKLTDTQYF
>TRBD1|.|TRBJ2-7|TRBV27
TGTGCCAGCAGTTTATCGAAGTTGGGGACAGCTTCCTACGAGCAGTACTTC
CASSLSKLGTASYEQYF
>TRBD1|once|TRBJ2-7|TRBV18
TGTGCCAGCTCACGGTGGGACAGGGACACGGGGGAGCAGTACTTC
CASSRWDRDTGEQYF
>TRBD1|.|TRBJ2-1|TRBV29-1
TGCAGCGTTCGTCCCGGGACAGGGAACAATGAGCAGTTCTTC
CSVRPGTGNNEQFF
>.|few|TRBJ2-3|TRBV20-1
TGCAGTGCTATTACCATGCCTCTCGATAATACAGATACGCAGTATTTT
CSAITMPLDNTDTQYF
>TRBD2|.|TRBJ2-7|TRBV11-2
TGTGCCAGCAGCTTGGAGACTAGCCCGGTTTACTTC
CASSLETSPVYF
>.|many|TRBJ1-1|TRBV5-1
TGCGCCAGCAGCTTGGGAGGGGGAGGCACTGAAGCTTTCTTT
CASSLGGGGTEAFF
>TRBD2|many|TRBJ2-7|TRBV4-2
TGTGCCAGCAGCCAAGAACTAGCGGTCTCCTACGAGCAGTACTTC
CASSQELAVSYEQYF
>TRBD2|many|TRBJ2-1|TRBV20-1
TGCAGTGCTTTCGTAGCGGGAGGCTACAATGAGCAGTTCTTC
CSAFVAGGYNEQFF
>TRBD1|many|TRBJ2-7|TRBV25-1
TGTGCCAGCAGGGACGACAGGGGAAGGTCCTACGAGCAGTACTTC
CASRDDRGRSYEQYF
>TRBD2|few|TRBJ2-1|TRBV11-1
TGTGCCAGCAGCATCCTAACTAGCGGGGGAATCCTCATGGAGAATGAGCAGTTCTTC
CASSILTSGGILMENEQFF
>.|many|TRBJ2-7|TRBV7-9
TGTGCCAGCAGCTTGGTTACAGGAGGGACCTACGAGCAGTACTTC
CASSLVTGGTYEQYF
>.|few|TRBJ2-1|TRBV6-1
TGTGCCAGCAAGATTCAGGGCTCCTACAATGAGCAGTTCTTC
CASKIQGSYNEQFF